This record concerns one T cell receptor (beta chain) sequence. Its target is unknown. These data originate in a study of PD-1 blockade in classical Hodgkin lymphoma. Every patient had relapsed following autologous stem cell transplantation, and cohorts differed in brentuximab vedotin exposure. Whole-study findings and limits: The baseline diversity of complete responders showed similarity to that of newly diagnosed patients.

Clones were read by immunoSEQ multiplex PCR, and TCRdb kept only the in-frame ones, dropping some. The sample includes under 95,000 clones, around nine tenths of them seen just once. This CDR3 has 13 residues. The V and J ends lost 7 bases and 3 bases respectively, with 16 bases between them. The V gene's germline CDR1 is SQVTM and CDR2 ANQGSEA. This clonotype was sampled from a human donor with classical Hodgkin lymphoma. Sample: peripheral blood mononuclear cells (PBMCs), taken before the second cycle of nivolumab. The V gene is TRBV29-1, the J gene TRBJ2-7, with D uncertain. The CDR3 sequence is CSGDDQVGYEQYF. The DNA of the CDR3 is TGCAGCGGAGATGATCAAGTGGGCTACGAGCAGTACTTC.